This T cell receptor beta chain originates from a study of shared clonotypes between healthy human individuals (dated by TCRdb to about 2020). About the investigation overall: Three men and a couple of women, aged 18 to 49 years, made up the cohort. For each donor, CD4 naive and CD4 memory were each given three plates, CD8 naive was given two plates, and CD8 memory was given one plate. To estimate repertoire size and how much clonotype sharing occurs between individuals, the study deeply sequenced the blood TCR repertoires of 5 or 6 healthy adults. Different laboratories and diverse techniques were used to prepare libraries and sequence TCR repertoires, to increase sequencing depth and limit assay-specific biases. Each donor's leukapheresis produced roughly between about 0.9 and 9.5 billion PBMCs.

The donors were healthy, HIV-negative adults who had no recently reported acute infections or vaccinations. Every donor was a Caucasian adult living in Nashville, Tennessee, USA. Magnetic negative selection was used to enrich CD4+ T cells, after which naive cells were positively selected on CD45RA and the negative fraction became the memory subset. Blood was collected by leukapheresis, and PBMCs were isolated by Ficoll-Histopaque density gradient centrifugation and then cryopreserved in liquid nitrogen vapor phase. Analytical flow cytometry was used to check the purity and quantity of each magnetically sorted T cell population. Genomic DNA was isolated from every sorted fraction and measured by UV absorbance on a Nanodrop 2000c. TCR CDR3 regions were amplified from genomic DNA by multiplex PCR using the deep immunoSEQ assay. Extracted genomic DNA from each cell subset was distributed evenly across all wells of several immunoSEQ 96-well plates, and each plate was treated as a replicate. For sorted subsets, roughly 200 ng genomic DNA, equal to 30,000 to 35,000 T cell genomes, was loaded into each replicate PCR. The purified libraries were quantified using a Qubit 3.0 fluorometer, sized with a Bioanalyzer 2100, and then quantified again using the KAPA Library Quantification kit. Each immunoSEQ 96-well plate was sequenced on its own single-read 150-cycle Illumina NextSeq 550 flow cell. Processing in the source paper ran as follows. Because the immunoSEQ output held only junctional sequences and lacked quality scores, the filtering could not match the filtering applied to full-length reads. To assign V/J genes and CDR3, sequences were annotated against IMGT germline references using PyIR, a Python wrapper for IgBLAST v1.9. Reads with weak V/J assignments (E-value above 1e-6), missing CDR3, stop codons, out-of-frame junctions, or ambiguous translated residues were removed. V3J clonotypes were defined as sequences sharing the same inferred V gene, J gene, and CDR3 amino acid sequence. Percentage overlap between repertoires was computed as shared unique clonotypes divided by the size of the smaller repertoire. Richness of each repertoire was evaluated using RTK rarefaction, the Chao1 estimator, and Recon v2.1 estimates of unobserved clonotypes. OLGA was used to compute generation probabilities for all TCRbeta clonotypes that the gDNA method yielded from several donors. The table was pulled from immuneACCESS by TCRdb, which kept in-frame rearrangements only. Such tables lose some clones; where checked, under half of the loss comes from unresolved V genes, and the rest has no known cause. V and J calls and clone size are given by that table; D and trimming were obtained from the DNA. The sample table shows 2 million to 2.5 million clones, and under 97% are seen once. Of the sample, about 0.13% falls within the top ten clones.

The research as a whole found: Because the study included only a small number of donors, the genetic and exposure-history diversity represented was limited. Naive subsets generally had larger estimated clonotype richness than memory subsets did. Incomplete sequencing was indicated by rarefaction of sorted-subset datasets, despite the large sequencing depth. Pairwise subsampling led to the expectation that sequencing depth would affect the degree of clonotype sharing among donors. Clonotypes shared by all four sorted-subset donors showed higher generation probabilities than non-shared clonotypes. Only blood was sampled, and tissue TCR repertoires likely differ from those in blood. Sharing across a handful of donors was observed for about 4.8% of naive CD4, about 4% of naive CD8, over 2% of memory CD4, and around 0.42% of memory CD8 clonotypes.

A word on this clone: Its antigen remains undetermined. Base-call qualities are not available, and no considerably larger clone is one nucleotide away.

The germline V gene provides CDR1 MNHNS and CDR2 SASEGT. Relative to germline, V is missing 9 bases and J is missing 3 bases, with 11 bases of the junction outside any gene match. Inclusive of the bounding cysteine and phenylalanine, the CDR3 is 14 residues long. Of all the DNA, just the CDR3 is kept, 42 bases in frame from base 1. This chain joins TRBV6-1 to TRBJ2-7; TRBD2 lines up with 7 middle nucleotides. Material: naive CD4+ T cells sorted from blood. This specimen's cell subset or site label, per the study, means: CD45RA+ positively selected. The sequence was collected from a man between 18 and 29 years old in good health. The nucleotide sequence is given as TGTGCCAGTACCTCCGGGACTACCCACTACGAGCAGTACTTC. The resulting protein is CASTSGTTHYEQYF.